These 16 T cell receptor beta chains originate from one sample sequenced in a study of blood T cells in healthy people across ages. A second PCR, run for roughly 7 to 11 cycles, used a sample-barcoded 5' primer plus a J-beta primer mix. MiXCR, run by TCRdb on the 5' RACE reads, gives a single entry per CDR3 protein. The data contain around 870,000 distinct CDR3 sequences, 29% of them singletons. Material: blood. The receptors were sampled from an elderly woman in good health.

Regarding this clonotype: This may stem from a read error, because a much larger clone lies one nucleotide away. This chain links TRBV5-1 with TRBJ1-2; weak D call: TRBD1 (6 bases). Per germline, CDR1 SGHRS and CDR2 YFSETQ. The CDR3 spans 15 residues. V lost 5 bases and J lost 2, with 16 bases in between. The CDR3 reads CASRREGHFNYGYTF. CDR3 sequence (DNA): TGCGCCAGCAGGCGCGAGGGACATTTCAACTATGGCTACACCTTC.

This clonotype was picked up many times. The junction shows a germline mismatch at one end, possibly a read error. The chain recombines TRBV5-1 with TRBJ2-3, with no clear D. Germline lookup yields CDR1 SGHRS and CDR2 YFSETQ. This CDR3 has 11 residues. The CDR3 spells CASSLQDTQYF. The CDR3 DNA reads TGTGCCAGCAGTTTACAGGATACGCAGTATTTT.

This clonotype has just a few counts. This chain uses TRBV3-1 with TRBJ1-2, with D uncertain. Between the trimmed V and J ends, which lost 1 base and 8 bases, there was a span of 2 bases. The CDR3 runs to 10 residues. CDR1 is LGHDT and CDR2 is YNNKEL in the germline V gene (reference sequence). DNA of the CDR3: TGTGCCAGCAGCCAAGTCGGCTACACCTTC. Translated, it gives CASSQVGYTF. The entire variable domain, with the rest obtained from reference TRBV3-1 and TRBJ1-2, is as follows: DTAVSQTPKYLVTQMGNDKSIKCEQNLGHDTMYWYKQDSKKFLKIMFSYNNKELIINETVPNRFSPKSPDKAHLNLHINSLELGDSAVYFCASSQVGYTFGSGTRLTVV.

A few counts support this clonotype. This chain links TRBV7-2 with TRBJ1-2, with 9 bases matching TRBD1. The CDR3 loop spans 16 amino acids. In germline, CDR1 is SGHTA, CDR2 FQGNSA. After removal of 1 base from V and 8 bases from J, the junction contained 11 bases not matched to a gene. The CDR3: CASSLDRQGTGGGYTF. The CDR3 nucleotides are TGTGCCAGCAGCTTAGATCGACAGGGAACAGGGGGCGGCTACACCTTC.

The sample holds many counts of this clonotype. The V call is TRBV7-2, the J call TRBJ2-5, with D uncertain. The CDR3 covers 13 residues. Germline CDR1 and CDR2: SGHTA and FQGNSA. Trimming took 2 bases from V and 5 from J, leaving 9 bases between them. CDR3 bases: TGTGCCAGCAGCTTAATCGCCAGGGAGACCCAGTACTTC. This sequence encodes CASSLIARETQYF.

The sample holds a few counts of this clonotype. This rearrangement joins TRBV7-2 to TRBJ2-3, with 12 bases matching TRBD2. The germline CDR1 and CDR2 sequences are SGHTA and FQGNSA. The junction had 8 bases not matched to a gene; V was cut back by 5 bases and J by 5 bases. This CDR3 region has 16 residues. The CDR3: CASSPRASGGVDTQYF. The CDR3 DNA reads as TGTGCCAGCAGCCCCCGTGCTAGCGGGGGGGTAGATACGCAGTATTTT.

Only a few counts were recorded for this clonotype. V usage is TRBV13 and J usage is TRBJ2-3, with 7 bases aligning to TRBD2. With V trimmed by 6 bases and J by 1 base, 7 bases remained unmatched. The CDR3 sequence is 15 residues long. Per germline, CDR1 PRHDT and CDR2 FYEKMQ (reference sequence). This chain's CDR3 is CASRFWGGRTDTQYF. The CDR3 coding sequence is TGTGCCAGCAGATTCTGGGGGGGACGCACAGATACGCAGTATTTT.

V and J are TRBV11-2 and TRBJ2-1; 8 bases fit TRBD2. Germline trimming cut 4 bases from V and 12 bases from J; bases unmatched to any gene: 5. CDR3 size: 12 residues. CDR1 SGHAT and CDR2 FQNNGV come from the germline V gene. This chain's CDR3 is CASSSGGGWQFF. As DNA, the CDR3 is TGTGCCAGCAGCTCCGGGGGGGGGTGGCAGTTCTTC. The entire variable domain, with the rest obtained from reference TRBV11-2 and TRBJ2-1, is as follows: EAGVAQSPRYKIIEKRQSVAFWCNPISGHATLYWYQQILGQGPKLLIQFQNNGVVDDSQLPKDRFSAERLKGVDSTLKIQPAKLEDSAVYLCASSSGGGWQFFGPGTRLTVL.

This clonotype was observed many times. The V call is TRBV20-1, the J call TRBJ1-5; a weak D match, TRBD1 (5 bases). The CDR3 spans 17 residues. V shed 0 bases and J shed 0 bases, with 15 bases lying between them. Germline CDR1 and CDR2: DFQATT and SNEGSKA (reference sequence). In DNA form, the CDR3 reads TGCAGTGCTAGAGATGGGACGGTGATTACTAGCAATCAGCCCCAGCATTTT. Its translation: CSARDGTVITSNQPQHF.

The CDR3 DNA follows: TGTGCCAGCTCATCCCTGGGGGGAGATAATTCACCCCTCCACTTT. Encoded protein: CASSSLGGDNSPLHF. V gene TRBV18 combines with J gene TRBJ1-6; D might be TRBD1 (5 bases). Germline-derived CDR1 and CDR2 are KGHSH and LQKENI. The CDR3 has 15 amino acids. V dropped 5 bases and J dropped 5 bases, with 13 bases sitting between them.

There are many counts of this clonotype. The V call is TRBV20-1, the J call TRBJ2-5; 8 bases match TRBD1. Germline CDR1 is DFQATT and CDR2 is SNEGSKA (reference sequence). There are 15 residues in the CDR3. V shed 0 bases, J shed 4 bases, and the junction held 7 bases outside the gene matches. The CDR3 region is CSAREYTGGGETQYF. Here the CDR3 DNA reads TGCAGTGCTAGAGAATATACAGGGGGTGGAGAGACCCAGTACTTC.

The chain links TRBV12-3 or TRBV12-4 to TRBJ2-2; TRBD1 might be the D (5 bases). Between the trimmed V and J ends, which lost 5 bases and 0 bases, there was a span of 13 bases. This CDR3 is built from 16 residues. The CDR3 nucleotides read TGTGCCAGCAGTCTGACGACAGCAGCGAACACCGGGGAGCTGTTTTTT. It specifies CASSLTTAANTGELFF.

As to this clonotype: One base away lies a much larger clone, so this may be a sequencing read error. Because it lacks the conserved phenylalanine or tryptophan at the end, this CDR3 is likely a read error. The chain combines TRBV20-1 with TRBJ1-2; D remains ambiguous. The V end lost 5 bases, the J end lost 2 bases, and 9 bases lay between the germline ends. Germline CDR1 DFQATT, CDR2 SNEGSKA (reference sequence). The CDR3 runs 12 residues. The CDR3 coding sequence is TGCAGTGCTCTCACTGCCAACTATGGCTACACCTGC. Amino acids: CSALTANYGYTC.

In this sample, this clonotype turned up many times. This chain connects TRBV5-1 to TRBJ2-1, with 10 nucleotides matching TRBD1. The CDR3 is made up of 15 amino acids. The germline V gene encodes CDR1 SGHRS and CDR2 YFSETQ. The ends lost 4 bases at V and 2 bases at J; junction bases unmatched: 3. CDR3 amino acids: CASSPGQGPYNEQFF. The CDR3 DNA follows: TGCGCCAGCAGCCCGGGACAGGGGCCCTACAATGAGCAGTTCTTC.

This clonotype has just a few counts. The chain links TRBV20-1 to TRBJ1-2; D possibly corresponds to TRBD1 (5 bases). Germline assignment: CDR1 DFQATT and CDR2 SNEGSKA (reference sequence). The CDR3 covers 13 residues. V was pared by 6 bases and J by 1 base, with 12 bases between. In nucleotides, the CDR3 is TGCAGTGCGACTCACCAGGGTAACTATGGCTACACCTTC. Its translation is CSATHQGNYGYTF.

This clonotype showed up just a few times. V is TRBV7-9 and J is TRBJ1-4; the D gene is possibly TRBD1 (5 bases). V lost 5 bases, J lost 3 bases, and 16 bases lay in between. Germline CDR1 reads SEHNR; CDR2 reads FQNEAQ (reference sequence). This CDR3 contains 16 residues. The CDR3 is CASSPNGQHPNEKLFF. The CDR3 bases are TGTGCCAGCAGCCCGAATGGACAACACCCTAATGAAAAACTGTTTTTT.